Presented here are 26 T cell receptor beta chains from one specimen sequenced in a study of naive and memory T cell subsets. An equimolar mix of two oligonucleotides served as the beta constant-region primer for TRBC1 and TRBC2. TCRdb redid the calling of the UMI-ligation and nested PCR reads with MiXCR, one entry per CDR3 protein. The repertoire consists of some 87,000 distinct CDR3 sequences, with 5.5% to 8.5% occurring once and the leading ten covering 1.6%. The source material was central memory CD4+ T cells from blood. These receptors all stem from a human donor in good health.

The rearrangement links TRBV28 to TRBJ1-2; no definite D call. V was cut by 6 bases and J by 5 bases, with 7 bases left in between. The V gene's germline CDR1 is MDHEN and CDR2 SYDVKM. The CDR3 has 11 amino acids. CDR3 loop: CASSTRYGYTF. The DNA of the CDR3 is TGTGCCAGCAGCACCAGATATGGCTACACCTTC.

This clonotype was detected ten times or more. The rearrangement links TRBV29-1 to TRBJ1-1; no reliable D call. Germline-derived CDR1 and CDR2 are SQVTM and ANQGSEA. CDR3 size: 10 residues. V dropped 7 bases and J dropped 10 bases, with 13 bases sitting between them. The CDR3 nucleotides are TGCAGCGCCGGGCCAGCTGGAGCTTTCTTT. It specifies CSAGPAGAFF.

The genes are TRBV7-2 and TRBJ2-1; TRBD2 agrees at 9 bases. J lost 0 bases, V lost 2 bases, and 5 bases had no gene match. From germline, CDR1 is SGHTA and CDR2 FQGNSA. This CDR3 comprises 17 residues. The CDR3, as DNA: TGTGCCAGCAGCTTAACTTATAGCGGGAGCTCCTACAATGAGCAGTTCTTC. Translated, it gives CASSLTYSGSSYNEQFF.

The chain has TRBV24-1 and TRBJ2-1, with 9 bases aligning to TRBD1. The length of the CDR3 is 14 residues. CDR1 is KGHDR and CDR2 is SFDVKD in the germline V gene. V lost 3 bases and J lost 9; bases outside the gene matches: 5. CDR3 bases: TGTGCCACCAGTGATCCCACAGGGGGCCTTGAGCAGTTCTTC. Its translation is CATSDPTGGLEQFF.

In its sample, this clonotype was seen a few times. The V call is TRBV20-1, the J call TRBJ1-5; 8 bases map to TRBD1. Germline trimming cut 3 bases from V and 6 bases from J; bases unmatched to any gene: 7. Germline values: CDR1 DFQATT, CDR2 SNEGSKA (reference sequence). The CDR3 is 14 amino acids. The CDR3 nucleotides read TGCAGTGCTAGGGAAGGACAGGGATTTCAGCCCCAGCATTTT. Its protein is CSAREGQGFQPQHF.

This clonotype occurred many times. This chain's CDR3 is CASSLVDGTYEQYF. In DNA form, the CDR3 reads TGTGCCAGCAGCTTAGTTGACGGAACCTACGAGCAGTACTTC. V usage is TRBV7-8 and J usage is TRBJ2-7, with D uncertain. The germline V gene has CDR1 SGHVS and CDR2 FQNEAQ. Trimming pared 1 base from V and 2 bases from J, leaving 9 bases between. The CDR3 has 14 amino acids.

The chain joins TRBV20-1 to TRBJ1-1; unclear D gene. Germline-derived CDR1 and CDR2 are DFQATT and SNEGSKA (reference sequence). The CDR3 spans 11 residues. The V gene lost 5 bases and the J gene lost 1 base, with 5 bases spanning the gap. The CDR3 is CSADRNTEAFF. Here the CDR3 DNA reads TGCAGTGCTGATCGGAACACTGAAGCTTTCTTT.

The CDR3: CASSLYGGRGTDTQYF. CDR3 bases: TGTGCCAGCAGCTTATACGGGGGCAGGGGCACAGATACGCAGTATTTT. The chain uses TRBV7-8 and TRBJ2-3, with D perhaps assigned TRBD1 or TRBD2 (6 bases each). In germline, CDR1 is SGHVS, CDR2 FQNEAQ. The CDR3 extends over 16 amino acids. V gave up 2 bases and J gave up 1 base, with 13 bases separating them.

The table lists this clonotype with many counts. The chain has TRBV3-1 and TRBJ2-3, with D hard to call. This CDR3 has 12 amino acids. From germline, CDR1 is LGHDT and CDR2 YNNKEL (reference sequence). V was clipped by 6 bases and J by 2 bases, with 6 bases between them. The DNA of the CDR3 is TGTGCCAGCAGTACGGACACAGATACGCAGTATTTT. Its translation is CASSTDTDTQYF.

This clonotype was counted many times. The chain carries TRBV20-1 and TRBJ2-7; no reliable D call. Germline V gene data show CDR1 as DFQATT and CDR2 as SNEGSKA (reference sequence). Trimming took 4 bases from V and 1 from J, leaving 14 bases between them. The CDR3 length is 14 residues. The CDR3 sequence is CSAKATVWSYEQYF. The CDR3 DNA follows: TGCAGTGCTAAGGCTACAGTTTGGTCCTACGAGCAGTACTTC.

This clonotype was observed a single time. At one of its ends the junction is not consistent with the germline gene, which may arise from a read error. This chain joins TRBV28 and TRBJ1-5; no clear D gene. Germline V gene data show CDR1 as MDHEN and CDR2 as SYDVKM. The CDR3 length is 13 residues. The CDR3 region is CDSSRGQTKPQHF. CDR3 nucleotides: TGTGACAGCAGTCGGGGTCAGACTAAGCCCCAGCATTTT.

This clonotype was recorded many times. The V call is TRBV12-3 or TRBV12-4, the J call TRBJ1-1, with D uncertain. The V end was cut by 5 bases, the J end by 1 base, with 17 bases between. The CDR3 is 16 amino acids. The CDR3 DNA sequence: TGTGCCAGCAGTCCCCCACCGGGGTGGGGGAACACTGAAGCTTTCTTT. Residues: CASSPPPGWGNTEAFF.

About this clonotype itself: This clone may be a read error of a much larger clone one base away. The chain combines TRBV12-3 or TRBV12-4 with TRBJ2-7; 7 bases are shared with TRBD2. The J call may be incorrect, as the DNA end agrees better with TRBJ2-1. This CDR3 has 13 residues. The CDR3 protein is CASTEPGGNEQFF. As DNA, the CDR3 is TGTGCCAGCACTGAACCCGGGGGGAACGAGCAGTTCTTC.

This clonotype was seen a few times. The V gene is TRBV9, the J gene TRBJ2-2, with D perhaps TRBD2 (6 bases). CDR1 is SGDLS, CDR2 YYNGEE, per germline. The ends were cut back, 4 bases at V and 1 base at J, with 11 bases in the middle. The CDR3 runs 15 residues. The chain's CDR3 is CASSPLALNTGELFF. The DNA for the CDR3 is TGTGCCAGCAGCCCTCTAGCGTTGAACACCGGGGAGCTGTTTTTT.

This clonotype was found a few times. The chain links TRBV23-1 to TRBJ1-5; tentative D call: TRBD1 (6 bases). TRBV23-1 is sorted into the ORF group, with uncertain function. The CDR3 loop spans 17 amino acids. Trimming shortened V by 1 base and J by 6 bases, and 19 bases separated the two germline ends. DNA for the CDR3: TGCGCCAGCAGTCAATGGTCGACAGGTTCGCTTTTTCAGCCCCAGCATTTT. It yields the protein CASSQWSTGSLFQPQHF.

The chain employs TRBV13 and TRBJ1-5; 9 bases agree with TRBD1. V gave up 5 bases and J gave up 6 bases; unmatched junction bases: 8. CDR3 length: 15 residues. Germline V gene data show CDR1 as PRHDT and CDR2 as FYEKMQ (reference sequence). The CDR3 DNA sequence: TGTGCCAGCAGCAAGGACAGGGGAGGTGGTCAGCCCCAGCATTTT. It is translated as CASSKDRGGGQPQHF. Full variable domain (remainder filled in from reference TRBV13 and TRBJ1-5): AAGVIQSPRHLIKEKRETATLKCYPIPRHDTVYWYQQGPGQDPQFLISFYEKMQSDKGSIPDRFSAQQFSDYHSELNMSSLELGDSALYFCASSKDRGGGQPQHFGDGTRLSIL.

There are a few counts of this clonotype. The rearrangement links TRBV27 to TRBJ2-3; D is perhaps TRBD2 (7 bases). The germline CDR1 and CDR2 sequences are MNHEY and SMNVEV (reference sequence). This CDR3 is built from 15 residues. V lost 5 bases and J 2 bases, leaving 14 bases between the germline ends. CDR3 sequence reads: CASSRTRGHTDTQYF. The CDR3 DNA is TGTGCCAGCAGTCGTACGCGGGGGCACACAGATACGCAGTATTTT.

This clonotype was detected a few times. This rearrangement joins TRBV11-3 to TRBJ1-1, with D hard to call. The CDR3 runs to 14 residues. Trimming took 5 bases from V and 1 from J, leaving 11 bases between them. The germline CDR1 and CDR2 sequences are SGHNT and YENEEA. Written as DNA, the CDR3 is TGTGCCAGCAGCCCGGGTCGGGGGAACACTGAAGCTTTCTTT. It encodes CASSPGRGNTEAFF.

The gene calls are TRBV7-2 and TRBJ1-1; no clear D gene. V lost 0 bases and J lost 7, with 6 bases in between. CDR3 size: 12 residues. The germline gives CDR1 SGHTA, CDR2 FQGNSA. The CDR3 coding sequence is TGTGCCAGCAGCTTAGCGCGGGGTGAAGCTTTCTTT. Protein: CASSLARGEAFF.

This clonotype was detected ten times or more. This chain uses TRBV7-2 with TRBJ1-5; possibly TRBD1 for D (6 bases). Per germline, CDR1 SGHTA and CDR2 FQGNSA. The CDR3 length is 15 residues. Between the trimmed V and J ends, which lost 5 bases and 2 bases, there was a span of 13 bases. CDR3 protein: CASSTQGSRNQPQHF. The CDR3, as DNA: TGTGCCAGCAGCACACAGGGTTCACGCAATCAGCCCCAGCATTTT.

This clonotype was seen a few times. The J gene is TRBJ1-1, the V gene TRBV5-6, with 8 bases identical to TRBD1. Looked up from germline, CDR1 is SGHDT and CDR2 is YYEEEE. The CDR3 extends over 14 amino acids. J was trimmed by 4 bases and V by 4 bases; bases with no gene match: 6. This CDR3 reads CASSPYDRGTEAFF. The CDR3 nucleotides read TGTGCCAGCAGCCCCTACGACAGGGGCACTGAAGCTTTCTTT.

The chain joins TRBV12-3 or TRBV12-4 to TRBJ2-7; D may be TRBD1 (6 bases). The V end was cut by 6 bases, the J end by 0 bases, with 9 bases between. CDR3 length: 13 residues. Here the CDR3 reads CASRGQSSYEQYF. In DNA form, the CDR3 reads TGTGCCAGCAGAGGACAGTCCTCCTACGAGCAGTACTTC.

The V and J genes are TRBV30 and TRBJ2-3, with 12 nucleotides matching TRBD2. The V and J ends lost 3 bases and 6 bases, in that order; junction bases with no gene match: 4. There are 14 residues in the CDR3. Germline V lookup: CDR1 GTSNPN, CDR2 SVGIG (reference sequence). This CDR3 reads CAWRLAGGWDTQYF. CDR3 in DNA: TGTGCCTGGAGACTAGCGGGGGGTTGGGATACGCAGTATTTT.

The V and J genes are TRBV12-3 or TRBV12-4 and TRBJ2-1, with TRBD2 matching 11 bases. With 4 bases clipped from V and 6 bases from J, the junction kept 2 bases outside the gene matches. CDR3 length: 14 amino acids. The CDR3 loop is CASSSGLAANEQFF. The CDR3 DNA reads TGTGCCAGCAGTTCGGGACTAGCGGCCAATGAGCAGTTCTTC.

The chain links TRBV9 to TRBJ2-5, with unresolved D. The length of the CDR3 is 15 residues. V lost 0 bases and J 4 bases, leaving 13 bases between the germline ends. In germline, CDR1 is SGDLS, CDR2 YYNGEE. The CDR3 loop reads CASSVGGRTAETQYF. CDR3 DNA sequence: TGTGCCAGCAGCGTAGGAGGTCGAACGGCAGAGACCCAGTACTTC.

This clonotype appeared many times. This rearrangement joins TRBV4-1 to TRBJ1-1; TRBD1 matches 7 bases. The CDR3 is 16 amino acids. Looked up from germline, CDR1 is MGHRA and CDR2 is YSYEKL. The junction had 13 bases not matched to a gene; V was cut back by 3 bases and J by 6 bases. The CDR3 DNA is TGCGCCAGCAGCCAGGCTACCTTGGGACAGAGCTCTGAAGCTTTCTTT. This translates into CASSQATLGQSSEAFF.